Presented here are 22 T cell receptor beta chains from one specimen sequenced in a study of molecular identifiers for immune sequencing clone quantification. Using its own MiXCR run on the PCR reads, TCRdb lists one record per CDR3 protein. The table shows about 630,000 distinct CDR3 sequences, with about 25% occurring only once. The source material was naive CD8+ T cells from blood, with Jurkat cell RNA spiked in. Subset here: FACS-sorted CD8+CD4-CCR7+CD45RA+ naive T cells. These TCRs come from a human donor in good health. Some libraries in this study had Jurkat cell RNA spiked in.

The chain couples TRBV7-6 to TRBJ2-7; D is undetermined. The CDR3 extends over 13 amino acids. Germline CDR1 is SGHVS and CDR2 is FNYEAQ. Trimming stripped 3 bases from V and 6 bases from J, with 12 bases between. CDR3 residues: CASSFGPYVEQYF. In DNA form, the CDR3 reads TGTGCCAGCAGCTTTGGCCCTTACGTCGAGCAGTACTTC.

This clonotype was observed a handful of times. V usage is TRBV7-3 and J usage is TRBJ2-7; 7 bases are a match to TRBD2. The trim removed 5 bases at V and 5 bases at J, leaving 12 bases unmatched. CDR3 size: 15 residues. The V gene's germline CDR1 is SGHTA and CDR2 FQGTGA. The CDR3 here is CASSPHLERDHEQYF. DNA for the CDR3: TGTGCCAGCAGCCCACATTTGGAGCGGGACCACGAGCAGTACTTC.

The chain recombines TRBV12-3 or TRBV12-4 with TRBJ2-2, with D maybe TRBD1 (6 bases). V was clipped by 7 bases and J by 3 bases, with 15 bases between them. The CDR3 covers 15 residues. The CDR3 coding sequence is TGTGCCAGCAATCTTTTGGGGGCGGACACCGGGGAGCTGTTTTTT. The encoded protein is CASNLLGADTGELFF.

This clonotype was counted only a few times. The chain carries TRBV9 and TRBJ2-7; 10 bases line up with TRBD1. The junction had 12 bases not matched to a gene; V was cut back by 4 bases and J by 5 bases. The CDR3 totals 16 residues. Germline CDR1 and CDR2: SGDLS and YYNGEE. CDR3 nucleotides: TGTGCCAGCAGCATGACAGGGGGCGCTTCATTGGACGAGCAGTACTTC. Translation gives CASSMTGGASLDEQYF.

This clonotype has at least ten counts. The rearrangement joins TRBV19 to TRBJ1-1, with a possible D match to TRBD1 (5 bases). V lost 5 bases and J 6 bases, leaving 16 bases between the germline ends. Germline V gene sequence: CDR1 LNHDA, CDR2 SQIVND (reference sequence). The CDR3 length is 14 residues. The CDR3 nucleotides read TGTGCCAGTAGTGGGGGGTCCCGAGCTTCTGAAGCTTTCTTT. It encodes CASSGGSRASEAFF.

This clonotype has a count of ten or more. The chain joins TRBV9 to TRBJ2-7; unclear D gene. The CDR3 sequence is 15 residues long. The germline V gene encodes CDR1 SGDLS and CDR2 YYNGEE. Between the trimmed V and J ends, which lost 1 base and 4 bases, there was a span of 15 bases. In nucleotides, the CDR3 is TGTGCCAGCAGCGTAATCCCCGGTCCTAAGTACGAGCAGTACTTC. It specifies CASSVIPGPKYEQYF.

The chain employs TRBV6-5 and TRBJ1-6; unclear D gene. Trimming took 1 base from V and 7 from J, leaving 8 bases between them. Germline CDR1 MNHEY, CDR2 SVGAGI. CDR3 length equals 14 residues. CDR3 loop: CASSYFRSNSPLHF. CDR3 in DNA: TGTGCCAGCAGTTACTTCAGGTCCAATTCACCCCTCCACTTT.

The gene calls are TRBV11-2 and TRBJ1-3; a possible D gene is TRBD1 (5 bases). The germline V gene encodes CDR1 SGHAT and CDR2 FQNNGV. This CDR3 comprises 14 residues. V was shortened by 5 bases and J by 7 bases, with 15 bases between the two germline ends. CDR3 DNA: TGTGCCAGCAGCCGCATGGGACCCGGGAACACCATATATTTT. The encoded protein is CASSRMGPGNTIYF.

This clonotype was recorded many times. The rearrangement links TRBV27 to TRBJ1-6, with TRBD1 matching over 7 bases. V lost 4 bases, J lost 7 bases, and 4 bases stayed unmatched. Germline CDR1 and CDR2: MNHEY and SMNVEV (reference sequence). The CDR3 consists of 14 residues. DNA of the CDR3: TGTGCCAGCAGTTCAAGGGGGCTGAATTCACCCCTCCACTTT. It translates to CASSSRGLNSPLHF.

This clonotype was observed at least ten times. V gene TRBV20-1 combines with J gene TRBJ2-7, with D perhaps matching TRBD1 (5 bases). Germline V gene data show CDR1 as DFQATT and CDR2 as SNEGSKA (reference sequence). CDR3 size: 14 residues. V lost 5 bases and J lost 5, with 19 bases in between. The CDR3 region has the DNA TGCAGTGCTGTAGAGGTAGGGGCTGCGCACGAGCAGTACTTC. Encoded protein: CSAVEVGAAHEQYF.

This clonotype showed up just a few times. In nucleotides, the CDR3 is TGTGCCAGCAGCTTTTATGCGACCCTAACAGGGGTAGAGCAGTACTTC. Translation gives CASSFYATLTGVEQYF. This rearrangement joins TRBV11-3 to TRBJ2-7; 7 nucleotides align to TRBD1. The CDR3 extends over 16 amino acids. V shed 3 bases, J shed 7 bases, and the junction held 15 bases outside the gene matches. The germline CDR1 and CDR2 sequences are SGHNT and YENEEA.

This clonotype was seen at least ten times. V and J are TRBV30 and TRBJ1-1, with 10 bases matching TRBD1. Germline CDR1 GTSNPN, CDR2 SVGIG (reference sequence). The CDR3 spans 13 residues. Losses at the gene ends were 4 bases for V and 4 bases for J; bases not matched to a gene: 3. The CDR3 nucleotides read TGTGCCTGGACGAGGACAGGGGGCACTGAAGCTTTCTTT. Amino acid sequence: CAWTRTGGTEAFF.

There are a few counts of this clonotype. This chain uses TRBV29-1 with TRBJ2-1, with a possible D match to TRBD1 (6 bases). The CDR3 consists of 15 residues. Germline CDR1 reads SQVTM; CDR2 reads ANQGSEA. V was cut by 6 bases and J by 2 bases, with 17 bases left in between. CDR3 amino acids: CSVPGTPRPYNEQFF. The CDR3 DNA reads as TGCAGCGTCCCCGGGACACCAAGGCCCTACAATGAGCAGTTCTTC.

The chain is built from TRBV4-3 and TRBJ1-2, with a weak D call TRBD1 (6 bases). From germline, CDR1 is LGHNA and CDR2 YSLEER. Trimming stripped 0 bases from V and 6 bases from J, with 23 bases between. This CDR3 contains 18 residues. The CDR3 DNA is TGCGCCAGCAGCCAAGATCACGCAGGGGCCGGAAAAGGGGATGGCTACACCTTC. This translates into CASSQDHAGAGKGDGYTF.

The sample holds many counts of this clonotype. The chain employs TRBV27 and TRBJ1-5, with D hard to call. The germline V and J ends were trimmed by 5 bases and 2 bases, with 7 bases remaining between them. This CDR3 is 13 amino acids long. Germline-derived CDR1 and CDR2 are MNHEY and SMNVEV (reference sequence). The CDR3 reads CASSAHGNQPQHF. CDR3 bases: TGTGCCAGCAGTGCCCACGGCAATCAGCCCCAGCATTTT.

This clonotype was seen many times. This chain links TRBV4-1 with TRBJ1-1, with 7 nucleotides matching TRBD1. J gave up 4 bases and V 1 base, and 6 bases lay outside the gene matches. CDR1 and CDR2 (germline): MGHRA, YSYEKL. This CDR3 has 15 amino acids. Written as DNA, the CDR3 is TGCGCCAGCAGCCAAGTGGACAGGCGGGCCACTGAAGCTTTCTTT. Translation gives CASSQVDRRATEAFF.

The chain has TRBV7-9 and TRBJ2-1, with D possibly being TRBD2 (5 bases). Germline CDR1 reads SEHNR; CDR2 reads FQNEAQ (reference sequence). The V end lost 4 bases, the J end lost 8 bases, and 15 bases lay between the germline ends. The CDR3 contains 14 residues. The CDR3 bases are TGTGCCAGCAGCTGGGCAGCTAGCAATCATGAGCAGTTCTTC. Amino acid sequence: CASSWAASNHEQFF.

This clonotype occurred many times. The CDR3 protein is CASSPHDTGAPMNTEAFF. The CDR3 coding sequence is TGTGCCAGCAGCCCCCACGATACAGGGGCCCCGATGAACACTGAAGCTTTCTTT. The J gene is TRBJ1-1, the V gene TRBV5-6; 7 nucleotides agree with TRBD1. The CDR3 is 18 residues long. Trimming cost V 4 bases and J 0 bases; bases outside gene matches: 15. Per germline, CDR1 SGHDT and CDR2 YYEEEE. Full variable domain (rest looked up from reference TRBV5-6 and TRBJ1-1): DAGVTQSPTHLIKTRGQQVTLRCSPKSGHDTVSWYQQALGQGPQFIFQYYEEEERQRGNFPDRFSGHQFPNYSSELNVNALLLGDSALYLCASSPHDTGAPMNTEAFFGQGTRLTVV.

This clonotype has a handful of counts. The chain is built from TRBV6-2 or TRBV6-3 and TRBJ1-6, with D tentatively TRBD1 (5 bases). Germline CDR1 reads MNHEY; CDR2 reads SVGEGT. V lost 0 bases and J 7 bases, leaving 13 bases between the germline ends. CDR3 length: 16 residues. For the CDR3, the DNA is TGTGCCAGCAGTTACTCGATCCGGGGGAGCAATTCACCCCTCCACTTT. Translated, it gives CASSYSIRGSNSPLHF.

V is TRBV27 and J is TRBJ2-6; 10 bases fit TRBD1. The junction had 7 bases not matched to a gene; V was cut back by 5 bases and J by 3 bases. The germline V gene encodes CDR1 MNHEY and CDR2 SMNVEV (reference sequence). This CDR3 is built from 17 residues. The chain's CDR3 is CASSMTGGYDGANVLTF. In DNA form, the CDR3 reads TGTGCCAGCAGTATGACAGGGGGCTACGATGGGGCCAACGTCCTGACTTTC.

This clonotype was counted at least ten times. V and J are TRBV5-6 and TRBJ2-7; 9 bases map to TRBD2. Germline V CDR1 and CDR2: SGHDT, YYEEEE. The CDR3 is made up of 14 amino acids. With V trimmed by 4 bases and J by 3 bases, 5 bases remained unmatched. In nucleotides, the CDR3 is TGTGCCAGCAGCCCGGGAGCGGGAGGCTACGAGCAGTACTTC. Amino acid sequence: CASSPGAGGYEQYF.

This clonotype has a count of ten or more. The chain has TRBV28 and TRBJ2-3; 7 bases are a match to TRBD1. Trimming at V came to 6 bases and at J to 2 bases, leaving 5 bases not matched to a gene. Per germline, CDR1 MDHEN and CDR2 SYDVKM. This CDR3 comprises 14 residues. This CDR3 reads CASSLRGLTDTQYF. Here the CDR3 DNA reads TGTGCCAGCAGCTTAAGGGGGCTCACAGATACGCAGTATTTT.